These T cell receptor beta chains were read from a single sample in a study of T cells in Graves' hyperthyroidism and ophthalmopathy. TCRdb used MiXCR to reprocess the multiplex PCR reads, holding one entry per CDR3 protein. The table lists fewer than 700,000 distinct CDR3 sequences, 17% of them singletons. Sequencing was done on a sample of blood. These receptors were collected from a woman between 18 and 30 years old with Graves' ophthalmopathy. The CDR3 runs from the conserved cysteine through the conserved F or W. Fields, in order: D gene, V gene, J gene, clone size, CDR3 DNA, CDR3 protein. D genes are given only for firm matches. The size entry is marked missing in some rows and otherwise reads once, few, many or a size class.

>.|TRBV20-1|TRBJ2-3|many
TGCAGTGCTAGAGGTGTAGGGTACAGCACAGATACGCAGTATTTT
CSARGVGYSTDTQYF
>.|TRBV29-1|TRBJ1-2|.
TGCAGCGTCCAACGGGAAGGGGCCGGAGGCTACACCTTC
CSVQREGAGGYTF
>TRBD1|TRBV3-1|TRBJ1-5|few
TGTGCCAGCAGCCAGGACAGGCTTAGCAATCAGCCCCAGCATTTT
CASSQDRLSNQPQHF
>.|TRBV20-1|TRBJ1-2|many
TGCAGTGCTAGAAATGAGAGGGACATAGAAATCTATGGCTACACCTTC
CSARNERDIEIYGYTF
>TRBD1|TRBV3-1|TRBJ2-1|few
TGTGCCAGCAGCCAGTTGGACAGGGACAATGAGCAGTTCTTC
CASSQLDRDNEQFF
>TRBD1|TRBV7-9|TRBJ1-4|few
TGTGCCAGCAGCCCCCTCACCCCCAGGGGGAAGGGTGAAAAACTGTTTTTT
CASSPLTPRGKGEKLFF
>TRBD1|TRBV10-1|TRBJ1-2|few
TGCGCCAGCAGTGAGCACCGGGACAGGGGGCGCCGGAACTATGGCTACACCTTC
CASSEHRDRGRRNYGYTF
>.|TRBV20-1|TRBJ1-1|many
TGCAGTGCTAGAGATGGGAGGACAGATAACACTGAAGCTTTCTTT
CSARDGRTDNTEAFF
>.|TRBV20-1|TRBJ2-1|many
TGCAGTGCTAGGACTCAGATCAATGAGCAGTTCTTC
CSARTQINEQFF
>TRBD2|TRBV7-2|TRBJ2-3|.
TGTGCCAGCAGTTGGGGACTAGACAATACAGATACGCAGTATTTT
CASSWGLDNTDTQYF